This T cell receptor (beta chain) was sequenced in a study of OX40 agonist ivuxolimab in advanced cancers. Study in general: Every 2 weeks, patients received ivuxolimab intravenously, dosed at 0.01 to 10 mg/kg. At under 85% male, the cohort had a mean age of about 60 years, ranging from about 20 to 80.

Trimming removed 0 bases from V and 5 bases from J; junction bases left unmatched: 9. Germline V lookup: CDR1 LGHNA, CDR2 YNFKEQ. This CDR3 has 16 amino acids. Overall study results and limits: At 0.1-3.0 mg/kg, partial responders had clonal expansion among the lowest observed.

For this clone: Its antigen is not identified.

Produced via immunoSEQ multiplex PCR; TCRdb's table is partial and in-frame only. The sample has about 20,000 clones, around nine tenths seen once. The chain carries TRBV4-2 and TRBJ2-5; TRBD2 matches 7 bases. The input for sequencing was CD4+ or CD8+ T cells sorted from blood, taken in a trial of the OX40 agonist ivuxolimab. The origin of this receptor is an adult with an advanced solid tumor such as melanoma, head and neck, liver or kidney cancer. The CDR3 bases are TGTGCCAGCAGCCAAGATCTTGGGGGAGGGCCGGAGACCCAGTACTTC. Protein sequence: CASSQDLGGGPETQYF.